What follows describes a single T cell receptor (beta chain). This record belongs to a study of early stage breast cancer tumors. Study as a whole: Most invasive tumors, twelve of 16, were ER+/PR+/HER2-. Average read coverage per sample was roughly 9.7-fold.

Data came from immunoSEQ multiplex PCR; TCRdb stores just in-frame clones and leaves some out. The repertoire has tens of thousands of clones, around 73% of them found once; the top ten carry about 7%. Germline CDR1 MGHDK, CDR2 SYGVNS. The length of the CDR3 is 14 residues. V was pared by 5 bases and J by 3 bases, with 12 bases between. The chain combines TRBV25-1 with TRBJ2-3; tentatively, D is TRBD2 (6 bases). The specimen was blood. The clonotype comes from a person in their fifties with breast cancer. CDR3 bases: TGTGCCAGCAGTCCGGGACTCGCAACAGATACGCAGTATTTT. This encodes CASSPGLATDTQYF.